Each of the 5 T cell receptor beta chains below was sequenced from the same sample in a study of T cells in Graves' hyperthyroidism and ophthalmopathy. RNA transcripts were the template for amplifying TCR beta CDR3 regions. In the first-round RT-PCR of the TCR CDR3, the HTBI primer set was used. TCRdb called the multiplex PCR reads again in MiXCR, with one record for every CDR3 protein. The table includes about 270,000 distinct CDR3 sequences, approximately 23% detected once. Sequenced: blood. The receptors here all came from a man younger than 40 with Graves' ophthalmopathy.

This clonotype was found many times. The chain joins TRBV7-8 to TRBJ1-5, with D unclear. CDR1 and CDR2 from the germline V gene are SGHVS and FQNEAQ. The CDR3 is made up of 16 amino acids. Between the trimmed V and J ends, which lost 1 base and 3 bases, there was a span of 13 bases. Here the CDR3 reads CASSLGWGRINQPQHF. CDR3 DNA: TGTGCCAGCAGCTTAGGGTGGGGTCGAATCAATCAGCCCCAGCATTTT.

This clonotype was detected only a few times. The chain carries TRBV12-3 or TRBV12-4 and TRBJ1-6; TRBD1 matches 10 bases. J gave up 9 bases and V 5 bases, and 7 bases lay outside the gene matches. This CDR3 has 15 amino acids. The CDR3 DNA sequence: TGTGCCAGCAGTCTCTCCGGGACAGGGGTTTCACCCCTCCACTTT. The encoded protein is CASSLSGTGVSPLHF.

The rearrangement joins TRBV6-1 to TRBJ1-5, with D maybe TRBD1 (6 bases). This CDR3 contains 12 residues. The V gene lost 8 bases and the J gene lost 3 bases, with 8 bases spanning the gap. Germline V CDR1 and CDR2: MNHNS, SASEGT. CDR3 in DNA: TGTGCCAGCTGGGACAACAATCAGCCCCAGCATTTT. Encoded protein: CASWDNNQPQHF.

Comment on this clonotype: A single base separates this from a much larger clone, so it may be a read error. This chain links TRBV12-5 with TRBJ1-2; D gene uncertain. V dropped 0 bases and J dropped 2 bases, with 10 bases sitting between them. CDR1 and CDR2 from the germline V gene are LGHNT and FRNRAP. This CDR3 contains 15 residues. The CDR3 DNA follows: TGTGCTAGTGGTTTGGTATTCAAGGAGAACTATGGCTACACCTTC. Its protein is CASGLVFKENYGYTF.

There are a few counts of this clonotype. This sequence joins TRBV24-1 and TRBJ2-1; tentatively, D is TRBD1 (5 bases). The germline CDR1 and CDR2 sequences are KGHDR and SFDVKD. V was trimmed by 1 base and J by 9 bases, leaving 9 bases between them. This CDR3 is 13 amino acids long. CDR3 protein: CATSDFSGIEQFF. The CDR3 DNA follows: TGTGCCACCAGTGATTTCTCAGGGATTGAGCAGTTCTTC.